These 9 T cell receptor beta chains originate from one sample sequenced in a study of cytomegalovirus exposure and HLA in healthy donors (dated by TCRdb to about 2017). Library prep was done by the immunoSEQ multiplex PCR assay. A mixture of 60 forward primers for TCR Vbeta segments and 13 reverse primers for TCR Jbeta segments was used in the multiplex PCR. TCRdb took over this immuneACCESS table, retaining in-frame rearrangements with V and J assigned. Such tables are incomplete; in checked studies, under half of the missing clones stem from an unresolved V gene, and the remainder is unexplained. This sample has 94,000 or so clones in its table, and around 71% of those were observed once. Together, the top ten hold 8% to 10% of the sample. Source material: PBMCs. The receptor set was obtained from a man aged 55 to 70 in good health and CMV-seronegative.

This sequence joins TRBV7-6 and TRBJ1-5; TRBD1 matches at 7 bases. Germline lookup yields CDR1 SGHVS and CDR2 FNYEAQ. This CDR3 is built from 14 residues. Trimming cost V 5 bases and J 9 bases; bases outside gene matches: 10. CDR3 residues: CASSQRQGLGPQHF. In DNA, the CDR3 is TGTGCCAGCAGCCAACGACAGGGTTTGGGGCCCCAGCATTTT.

The chain uses TRBV18 and TRBJ2-3; 7 nucleotides match TRBD2. Per the germline V gene, CDR1 is KGHSH and CDR2 is LQKENI. The length of the CDR3 is 16 residues. J gave up 4 bases and V 6 bases, and 13 bases lay outside the gene matches. CDR3 region: CASSPSSGGGADTQYF. The CDR3 bases are TGTGCCAGCTCCCCCTCGTCCGGTGGGGGGGCAGATACGCAGTATTTT.

The chain employs TRBV14 and TRBJ2-7, with unresolved D. From germline, CDR1 is SGHDN and CDR2 FVKESK. The CDR3 is 13 residues long. V shed 1 base and J shed 6 bases, with 10 bases lying between them. CDR3 residues: CASSQARLSEQYF. DNA of the CDR3: TGTGCCAGCAGCCAAGCCCGGTTGTCCGAGCAGTACTTC.

The gene calls are TRBV7-9 and TRBJ1-1; D might be TRBD1 (5 bases). V was cut by 3 bases and J by 4 bases, with 9 bases left in between. Germline-derived CDR1 and CDR2 are SEHNR and FQNEAQ (reference sequence). CDR3 length: 13 residues. The CDR3 region has the DNA TGTGCCAGCAGCTTGGGGGGTCCCACTGAAGCTTTCTTT. It is translated as CASSLGGPTEAFF.

The CDR3 protein is CASSLGGRGEGGYTF. The CDR3, as DNA: TGTGCCAGCAGCTTAGGAGGTCGGGGGGAAGGCGGCTACACCTTC. J is TRBJ1-2 and V is TRBV7-9, with D perhaps TRBD1 (5 bases). From germline, CDR1 is SEHNR and CDR2 FQNEAQ (reference sequence). The CDR3 covers 15 residues. The V gene lost 1 base and the J gene lost 8 bases, with 17 bases spanning the gap.

V and J are TRBV5-4 and TRBJ1-3; 7 bases map to TRBD1. The germline CDR1 and CDR2 sequences are SGHNT and YYREEE (reference sequence). This CDR3 region has 14 residues. V shed 4 bases and J 7 bases; nucleotides not matched to a gene: 8. CDR3 region: CASSIQGIENTIYF. In nucleotides, the CDR3 is TGTGCCAGCAGCATACAGGGGATAGAGAACACCATATATTTT.

In its sample, this clone was seen once. V usage is TRBV28 and J usage is TRBJ1-1; D is unclear. The CDR3 consists of 11 residues. The V end lost 4 bases, the J end lost 3 bases, and 3 bases lay between the germline ends. The germline gives CDR1 MDHEN, CDR2 SYDVKM. CDR3 protein: CASSSDTEAFF. Here the CDR3 DNA reads TGTGCCAGCAGTTCCGACACTGAAGCTTTCTTT. Full variable domain (missing parts from reference TRBV28 and TRBJ1-1): DVKVTQSSRYLVKRTGEKVFLECVQDMDHENMFWYRQDPGLGLRLIYFSYDVKMKEKGDIPEGYSVSREKKERFSLILESASTNQTSMYLCASSSDTEAFFGQGTRLTVV.

Regarding this clone: Other DNA sequences in this specimen translate into the identical CDR3. The chain carries TRBV5-1 and TRBJ2-3; D might be TRBD1 (5 bases). Deletions cut 0 bases from V and 2 bases from J, with 7 bases between. Looked up from germline, CDR1 is SGHRS and CDR2 is YFSETQ. CDR3 length: 14 amino acids. The CDR3 DNA reads TGCGCCAGCAGCTTGGAAGGGGACACAGATACGCAGTATTTT. Its protein product is CASSLEGDTDTQYF.

The V gene is TRBV5-5, the J gene TRBJ2-5, with D possibly matching TRBD2 (5 bases). The CDR3 contains 13 residues. CDR1 is SGHKS and CDR2 is YYEKEE in the germline V gene (reference sequence). V lost 1 base, J lost 3 bases, and 7 bases lay in between. The CDR3 spells CASSLFSEETQYF. CDR3 bases: TGTGCCAGCAGCTTGTTTAGCGAAGAGACCCAGTACTTC.